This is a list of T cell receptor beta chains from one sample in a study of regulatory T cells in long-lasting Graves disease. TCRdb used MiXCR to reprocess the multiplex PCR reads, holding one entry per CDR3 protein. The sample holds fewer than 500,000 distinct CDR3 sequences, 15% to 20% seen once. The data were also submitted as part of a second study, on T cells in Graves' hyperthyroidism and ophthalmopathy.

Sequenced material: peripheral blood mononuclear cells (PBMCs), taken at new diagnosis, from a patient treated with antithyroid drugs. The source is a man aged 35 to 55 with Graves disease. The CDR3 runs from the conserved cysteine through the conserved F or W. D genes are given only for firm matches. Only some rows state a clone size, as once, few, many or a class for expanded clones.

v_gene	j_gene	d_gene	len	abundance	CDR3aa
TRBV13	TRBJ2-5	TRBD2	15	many	CASKLAGGTRETQYF
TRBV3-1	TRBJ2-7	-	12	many	CASSQADFEQYF
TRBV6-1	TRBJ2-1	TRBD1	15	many	CASTEDRGAYNEQFF
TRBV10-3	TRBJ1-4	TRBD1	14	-	CAISESQGDTKLFF
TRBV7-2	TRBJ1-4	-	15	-	CASSLLTGGGQKLFF
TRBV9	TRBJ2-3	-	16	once	CASSPRRATSTDTQYF
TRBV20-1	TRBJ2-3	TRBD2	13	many	CSRLAGLTDTQYF
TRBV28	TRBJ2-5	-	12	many	CASINRQETQYF
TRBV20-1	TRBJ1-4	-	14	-	CSASMGGANEKLFF
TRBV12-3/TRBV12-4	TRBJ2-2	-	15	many	CASNPSRQNTGELFF
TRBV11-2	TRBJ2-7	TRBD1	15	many	CASSFDRDGTYEQYF
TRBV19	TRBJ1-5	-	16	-	CASSIPEVGPNQPQHF
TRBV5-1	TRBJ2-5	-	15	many	CASSLEFRSIETQYF
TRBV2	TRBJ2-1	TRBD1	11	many	CASSLPGQGDF
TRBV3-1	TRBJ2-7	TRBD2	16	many	CASSPVGLAASYEQYF
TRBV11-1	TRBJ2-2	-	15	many	CASSQSGTNTGELFF
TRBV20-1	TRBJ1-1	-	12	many	CSASDTNTEAFF
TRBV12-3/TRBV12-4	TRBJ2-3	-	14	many	CASKDSPGQDTQYF
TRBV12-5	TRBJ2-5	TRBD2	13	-	CASAPGGQETQYF
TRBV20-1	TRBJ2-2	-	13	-	CSAQGRGTGELFF
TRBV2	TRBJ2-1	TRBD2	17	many	CASGGLAGEVRYNEQFF
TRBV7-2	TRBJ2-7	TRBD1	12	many	CASSRQGLEQYF
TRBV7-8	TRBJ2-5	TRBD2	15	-	CASSPVAGGVETQYF
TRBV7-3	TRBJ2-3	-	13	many	CASSHSRADTQYF
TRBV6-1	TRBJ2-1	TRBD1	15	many	CASRGDRGQYNEQFF
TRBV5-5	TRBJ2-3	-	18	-	CASTRVLQGAFSTDTQYF
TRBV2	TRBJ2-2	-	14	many	CASGRDRNTGELFF
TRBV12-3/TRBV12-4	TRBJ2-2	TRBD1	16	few	CASTKGDRGLPGELFF
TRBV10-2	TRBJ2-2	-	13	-	CASSEIETGELFF
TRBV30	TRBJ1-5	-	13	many	CAWSVTENQPQHF
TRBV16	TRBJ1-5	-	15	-	CASSQVGRSNQPQHF
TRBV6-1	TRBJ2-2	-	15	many	CASSNQGVLTGELFF
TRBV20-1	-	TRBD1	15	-	CSASIGTGRRTEAFF
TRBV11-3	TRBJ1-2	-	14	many	CASSLEGGIGGYTF
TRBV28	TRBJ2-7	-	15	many	CASSLIASSSYEQYF
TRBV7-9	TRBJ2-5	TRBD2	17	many	CASSTRGGHPRQETQYF
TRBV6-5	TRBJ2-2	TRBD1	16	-	CASSYSRTGRAGELFF
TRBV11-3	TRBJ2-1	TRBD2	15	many	CASRHAGTSYNEQFF
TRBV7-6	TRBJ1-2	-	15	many	CASSLGDRKFYGYTF
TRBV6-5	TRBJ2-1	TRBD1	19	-	CASSYNTGGFDHYYNEQFF
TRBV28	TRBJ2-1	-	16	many	CASSSKTVLSYNEQFF
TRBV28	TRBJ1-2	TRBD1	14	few	CASTRGGSDYGYTF
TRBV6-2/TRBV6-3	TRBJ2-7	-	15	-	CASSEASESSYEQYF
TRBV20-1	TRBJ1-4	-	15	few	CSASEGGATNEKLFF
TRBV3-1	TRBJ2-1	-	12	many	CASGDNYNEQFF
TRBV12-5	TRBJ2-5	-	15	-	CASGLPDRDQETQYF
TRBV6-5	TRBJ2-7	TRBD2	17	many	CASSYSAVAGVPYEQYF
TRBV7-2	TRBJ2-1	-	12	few	CASSSKMGGQFF
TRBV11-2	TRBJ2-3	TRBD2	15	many	CASKTLAGGVDTQYF
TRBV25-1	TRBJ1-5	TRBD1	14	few	CASSASGGVQPQHF
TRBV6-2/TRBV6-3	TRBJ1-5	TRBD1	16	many	CASGESGQGGNQPQHF
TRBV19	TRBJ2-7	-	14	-	CASSLHRSSYEQYF
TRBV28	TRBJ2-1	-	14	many	CASRLQRANNEQFF
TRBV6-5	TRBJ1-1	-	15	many	CASSYSRARNTEAFF
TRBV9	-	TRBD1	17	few	CASSVGGQGGQRGEQYF
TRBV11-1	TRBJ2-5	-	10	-	CAREGETQYF
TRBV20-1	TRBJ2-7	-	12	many	CSAGSLNYEQYF
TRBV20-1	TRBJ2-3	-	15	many	CSARNRDWGTDTQYF
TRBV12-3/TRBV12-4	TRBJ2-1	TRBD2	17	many	CASSTSRTSFLINEQFF